Listed below are T cell receptor beta chains from one sample, sequenced in a study of blood T cell repertoires in COVID-19. This table comes from immunoSEQ multiplex PCR, and its TCRdb copy is limited to in-frame clones, with some not included. The repertoire includes under 45,000 clones, 80% to 90% of them detected once, and over 5% sits in the top ten. Sequenced: peripheral blood. These receptor sequences come from a man between 35 and 55 years old with active COVID-19. Each CDR3 is given with its conserved first and last residue. Each record gives: V gene, clone size, D gene, CDR3 length, J gene, CDR3 protein, CDR3 DNA. The D gene is left open where the match is weak. Rows may omit the clone size; those that give it use once, few, many or a size class.

TRBV6-5	NA	TRBD2	15	TRBJ2-3	CASAVGLAWLDTQYF	TGTGCCAGCGCAGTCGGACTAGCGTGGTTAGATACGCAGTATTTT
TRBV6-5	NA	NA	14	TRBJ2-7	CASRGRGGAYEQYF	TGTGCCAGCAGAGGGAGGGGGGGTGCCTACGAGCAGTACTTC
TRBV11-2	NA	TRBD1	16	TRBJ2-1	CASSVQTGANYNEQFF	TGTGCCAGCAGCGTCCAGACAGGGGCCAACTACAATGAGCAGTTCTTC
TRBV27	few	TRBD2	18	TRBJ2-7	CASSPTGGEAGSAYEQYF	TGTGCCAGCAGTCCTACCGGCGGGGAAGCGGGGAGTGCCTACGAGCAGTACTTC
TRBV2	NA	TRBD2	14	TRBJ2-3	CASGMAGGGDTQYF	TGTGCCAGCGGAATGGCGGGAGGGGGGGATACGCAGTATTTT
TRBV29-1	few	TRBD2	15	TRBJ2-1	CSVVSPGLADNEQFF	TGCAGCGTTGTATCTCCGGGACTAGCGGACAATGAGCAGTTCTTC
TRBV6-4	few	NA	13	TRBJ2-2	CASSDTSTGELFF	TGTGCCAGCAGTGACACTAGCACCGGGGAGCTGTTTTTT
TRBV18	NA	TRBD2	18	TRBJ2-1	CASSPPNGRGNSYNEQFF	TGTGCCAGCTCACCACCGAACGGGAGGGGTAACTCCTACAATGAGCAGTTCTTC
TRBV28	NA	NA	17	TRBJ1-5	CASSPPGTPNPNQPQHF	TGTGCCAGCAGTCCCCCCGGGACACCCAACCCCAATCAGCCCCAGCATTTT
TRBV6-5	NA	TRBD1	13	TRBJ2-7	CASSRTGIYEQYF	TGTGCCAGCAGTAGGACAGGGATCTACGAGCAGTACTTC